This entry describes one T cell receptor (beta chain). The sample is drawn from a study of metastatic and nonmetastatic thyroid tumors. This CDR3 region has 15 residues. Trimming removed 6 bases from V and 3 bases from J, with 14 bases in between. In germline, CDR1 is SEHNR, CDR2 FQNEAQ (reference sequence). Source study methods: The authors used CDR3 differences across clinicopathological groups to build a distant-metastasis classifier for papillary thyroid cancer. TCRdb re-called the PCR reads via MiXCR. What appears here as the V and J calls and clone size reflects TCRdb's work, not the paper's. The data hold roughly 29,000 clones, with roughly 20% observed a single time. No patient received treatment before thyroid surgery.

The rearrangement joins TRBV7-9 to TRBJ1-4; weak D call: TRBD1 (6 bases). The specimen was blood. The TCR comes from a female donor with papillary thyroid cancer or a benign thyroid nodule (not recorded which). Some clones in this sample may be carry-over from other donors' samples. In nucleotides, the CDR3 is TGTGCCAGCAGTTTCACAGGGTTGGCTAATGAAAAACTGTTTTTT. Protein product: CASSFTGLANEKLFF.